The 32 T cell receptor beta chains given below trace back to one sample, sequenced in a study of Graves' ophthalmopathy and Graves' hyperthyroidism. Researchers took RNA transcripts and amplified TCR beta CDR3 regions from them. First-round RT-PCR with HTBI primers preceded a second-round multiplex PCR. Each CDR3 protein gets one entry after TCRdb re-called the multiplex PCR reads with MiXCR. The table includes 40,000 to 45,000 distinct CDR3 sequences, about 51% detected once. Source material: peripheral blood. These receptors were obtained from an adult man with Graves' ophthalmopathy.

In this sample, this clonotype turned up many times. Here the CDR3 DNA reads TGCAGTGCTAGAGCGCGACTAGCGAGCACCGGGGAGCTGTTTTTT. It is translated as CSARARLASTGELFF. The genes are TRBV20-1 and TRBJ2-2; 8 bases line up with TRBD2. This CDR3 spans 15 amino acids. With V trimmed by 1 base and J by 4 bases, 5 bases remained unmatched. The germline V gene encodes CDR1 DFQATT and CDR2 SNEGSKA (reference sequence).

The CDR3: CASSLRGLREPQHF. CDR3 coding DNA: TGTGCCAGCAGCTTGCGGGGCTTGAGGGAGCCCCAGCATTTT. This chain uses TRBV5-6 with TRBJ1-5, with a weak D call TRBD1 (5 bases). The germline V and J ends were trimmed by 1 base and 8 bases, with 13 bases remaining between them. This CDR3 region has 14 residues. The germline V gene encodes CDR1 SGHDT and CDR2 YYEEEE. The variable domain in full, with the rest retrieved from reference TRBV5-6 and TRBJ1-5, is DAGVTQSPTHLIKTRGQQVTLRCSPKSGHDTVSWYQQALGQGPQFIFQYYEEEERQRGNFPDRFSGHQFPNYSSELNVNALLLGDSALYLCASSLRGLREPQHFGDGTRLSIL.

A word on this clonotype: The conserved phenylalanine or tryptophan normally closing the CDR3 is absent here, so this likely arose from a read error. V and J are TRBV25-1 and TRBJ2-7; no clear D. The V and J ends lost 7 bases and 2 bases respectively, with 6 bases between them. There are 11 residues in the CDR3. Germline V gene sequence: CDR1 MGHDK, CDR2 SYGVNS. The CDR3 DNA reads as TGTGCCAGCAATTCCGCCTACGAGCAGTACCTC. Amino acids: CASNSAYEQYL.

This clonotype was recorded at least ten times. The chain employs TRBV11-1 and TRBJ2-2; D tentatively reads TRBD1 or TRBD2 (5 bases each). The V gene lost 2 bases and the J gene lost 5 bases, with 12 bases spanning the gap. The CDR3 is 15 residues long. From germline, CDR1 is SGHAT and CDR2 FQDESV (reference sequence). CDR3: CASSLRGEGTGELFF. CDR3 nucleotides: TGTGCCAGCAGCTTACGGGGTGAGGGGACCGGGGAGCTGTTTTTT. The whole variable domain, remainder taken from reference TRBV11-1 and TRBJ2-2, is EAEVAQSPRYKITEKSQAVAFWCDPISGHATLYWYRQILGQGPELLVQFQDESVVDDSQLPKDRFSAERLKGVDSTLKIQPAELGDSAMYLCASSLRGEGTGELFFGEGSRLTVL.

The V gene is TRBV6-1, the J gene TRBJ2-7; 7 positions agree with TRBD2. The CDR3 is 13 residues long. Germline values: CDR1 MNHNS, CDR2 SASEGT. V was pared by 9 bases and J by 3 bases, with 8 bases of the junction left unmatched. CDR3: CASGGEFVYEQYF. For the CDR3, the DNA is TGTGCCAGTGGGGGGGAGTTTGTCTACGAGCAGTACTTC.

In its sample, this clonotype was seen a few times. This sequence may be a read error, since a much larger clone differs from it by one base. This chain joins TRBV6-5 and TRBJ1-2; D may be TRBD1 (6 bases). This CDR3 is built from 15 residues. Looked up from germline, CDR1 is MNHEY and CDR2 is SVGAGI. This CDR3 reads CANSYSQGNNYGYTF. The CDR3 nucleotides are TGTGCCAACAGTTACTCGCAGGGGAACAACTATGGCTACACCTTC.

V usage is TRBV6-1 and J usage is TRBJ2-1; 9 nucleotides match TRBD1. The CDR3 is 19 residues long. CDR1 is MNHNS, CDR2 SASEGT, per germline. V shed 4 bases, J shed 5 bases, and the junction held 18 bases outside the gene matches. As DNA, the CDR3 is TGTGCCAGCAGTGGACAGGGGGACACCGGGATGGGAGAGGACAATGAGCAGTTCTTC. This encodes CASSGQGDTGMGEDNEQFF.

This clonotype was detected ten times or more. The chain carries TRBV2 and TRBJ2-5; maybe TRBD2 (6 bases). V lost 3 bases, J lost 5 bases, and 13 bases lay in between. This CDR3 spans 14 amino acids. Germline V gene data show CDR1 as SNHLY and CDR2 as FYNNEI. In nucleotides, the CDR3 is TGTGCCAGCAGTGAGCGGCCAGGAGGGGAGACCCAGTACTTC. Translated: CASSERPGGETQYF.

This chain connects TRBV2 to TRBJ2-7; no definite D call. Germline assignment: CDR1 SNHLY and CDR2 FYNNEI. The CDR3 is 14 amino acids. V was pared by 3 bases and J by 2 bases, with 11 bases between. The CDR3 DNA sequence: TGTGCCAGCAGTGAGTTTGCCGGTGCCTACGAGCAGTACTTC. Amino acids: CASSEFAGAYEQYF.

This chain joins TRBV9 and TRBJ2-1; 7 nucleotides line up with TRBD1. The V and J ends lost 4 bases and 2 bases, in that order; junction bases with no gene match: 3. The CDR3 loop spans 14 amino acids. Germline CDR1 is SGDLS and CDR2 is YYNGEE. CDR3 amino acids: CASSPGTAYNEQFF. Written as DNA, the CDR3 is TGTGCCAGCAGCCCGGGGACAGCCTACAATGAGCAGTTCTTC. Full variable domain (missing parts from reference TRBV9 and TRBJ2-1): DSGVTQTPKHLITATGQRVTLRCSPRSGDLSVYWYQQSLDQGLQFLIQYYNGEERAKGNILERFSAQQFPDLHSELNLSSLELGDSALYFCASSPGTAYNEQFFGPGTRLTVL.

The table lists this clonotype with many counts. The V gene is TRBV5-6, the J gene TRBJ1-2; 11 bases line up with TRBD1. The CDR3 has 16 residues. The V segment lost 5 bases and the J segment 1 base; nucleotides outside the gene matches: 7. CDR1 is SGHDT and CDR2 is YYEEEE in the germline V gene. CDR3 in amino acids: CASRARDRGSNYGYTF. DNA for the CDR3: TGTGCCAGCAGAGCTAGGGACAGGGGGAGTAACTATGGCTACACCTTC.

A remark on this clonotype: The CDR3 carries no conserved terminal phenylalanine or tryptophan, so it likely arises from a read error. It is unclear where the CDR3 begins or ends on the DNA, so no DNA is shown, and the CDR3 is as TCRdb lists it. The chain carries TRBV9 and TRBJ2-2; the D call in the table, TRBD2, was not verified against the DNA. A total of 19 residues make up the CDR3, ends included. Germline CDR1 SGDLS, CDR2 YYNGEE. The CDR3 here is CASSVDPAGSSRGTGERFC.

There are many counts of this clonotype. The genes are TRBV10-1 and TRBJ2-3; 8 positions match TRBD2. CDR3 size: 16 residues. Germline CDR1 WNHNN, CDR2 SYGVQD (reference sequence). J gave up 4 bases and V 0 bases, and 6 bases lay outside the gene matches. CDR3 nucleotide sequence: TGCGCCAGCAGTGAGTCGAGGAGCGGGGGCGCAGATACGCAGTATTTT. Its translation: CASSESRSGGADTQYF.

A note on this clonotype: Relative to the germline gene, one junction end is altered; a read error may explain this. V gene TRBV6-1 combines with J gene TRBJ2-7; D is uncertain. This CDR3 spans 15 amino acids. CDR1 MNHNS and CDR2 SASEGT come from the germline V gene. CDR3 nucleotides: TGTGCCAGCAGTGAAGCGGGCCGACCCAACTACGGGCAGTACTTC. It is translated as CASSEAGRPNYGQYF.

This clonotype has a count of ten or more. This rearrangement joins TRBV6-6 to TRBJ2-5, with 11 bases aligning to TRBD2. The V segment lost 7 bases and the J segment 3 bases; nucleotides outside the gene matches: 7. This CDR3 comprises 15 residues. Germline CDR1 is MNHNY and CDR2 is SVGAGI (reference sequence). The CDR3 loop is CASTFTSGGEETQYF. The CDR3 DNA reads as TGTGCCAGCACTTTTACTAGCGGGGGAGAAGAGACCCAGTACTTC.

This clonotype was seen ten or more times. The V call is TRBV11-2, the J call TRBJ2-1; 9 bases are a match to TRBD2. This CDR3 contains 16 residues. V lost 7 bases to trimming and J lost 5 bases; unmatched junction nucleotides: 12. The germline V gene encodes CDR1 SGHAT and CDR2 FQNNGV. CDR3 nucleotide sequence: TGTGCCAGCACCTACACTAGCGGGTCGTTGGACAATGAGCAGTTCTTC. Translated, it gives CASTYTSGSLDNEQFF.

V is TRBV29-1 and J is TRBJ2-3, with 7 bases fitting TRBD2. Germline CDR1 SQVTM, CDR2 ANQGSEA. V lost 1 base and J lost 2; bases outside the gene matches: 3. This CDR3 contains 14 residues. The DNA for the CDR3 is TGCAGCGTTGAAGGGGGACTATACACAGATACGCAGTATTTT. It codes for CSVEGGLYTDTQYF.

With respect to this clonotype: Given the absence of the conserved phenylalanine or tryptophan at the CDR3 end, a read error is likely. The chain uses TRBV20-1 and TRBJ2-5; TRBD2 aligns across 9 bases. The CDR3 sequence is 15 residues long. V trimming: 4 bases; J trimming: 5 bases; junction bases outside the gene matches: 11. Germline V gives CDR1 DFQATT, CDR2 SNEGSKA (reference sequence). For the CDR3, the DNA is TGCAGTGCTAACCCCAGCGGGGGGATTCGGGAGACCCAGTACTGC. This encodes CSANPSGGIRETQYC.

This rearrangement joins TRBV11-3 to TRBJ2-3; 11 nucleotides match TRBD2. Germline V gives CDR1 SGHNT, CDR2 YENEEA. CDR3 length equals 15 residues. CDR3 sequence (DNA): TGTGCTAGACTCCCTAGCGGGAGGAGCACAGATACGCAGTATTTT. Protein product: CARLPSGRSTDTQYF.

Many counts were recorded for this clonotype. The gene calls are TRBV2 and TRBJ2-7; 15 bases map to TRBD2. With 8 bases clipped from V and 6 bases from J, the junction kept 11 bases outside the gene matches. CDR3 length: 16 amino acids. Germline CDR1 SNHLY, CDR2 FYNNEI. CDR3 region: CASAYSPGLAGGEQYF. Written as DNA, the CDR3 is TGTGCCAGCGCTTACTCTCCGGGACTAGCGGGAGGCGAGCAGTACTTC.

The chain employs TRBV25-1 and TRBJ1-2; D remains unclear. The germline gives CDR1 MGHDK, CDR2 SYGVNS. Trimming took off 6 bases at V and 4 bases at J, with 9 bases between the two ends. The CDR3 is 12 amino acids. The CDR3 region has the DNA TGTGCCAGCAGAAAATCCGGCTATGGCTACACCTTC. Translation: CASRKSGYGYTF.

A word on this clonotype: The limits of the CDR3 on the DNA are not certain, so only TCRdb's listed CDR3 is given. The chain uses TRBV14 and TRBJ1-5. The CDR3 spans 21 residues, counting both ends. In germline, CDR1 is SGHDN, CDR2 FVKESK. The CDR3 protein is CASSIYLCSVKAGNSNQPQHF.

The rearrangement links TRBV9 to TRBJ2-2; D is ambiguous. The length of the CDR3 is 13 residues. Trimming cost V 0 bases and J 7 bases, with 7 bases left between them. Per germline, CDR1 SGDLS and CDR2 YYNGEE. CDR3 nucleotides: TGTGCCAGCAGCGTAGGCGGTAGCGGGGAGCTGTTTTTT. Protein sequence: CASSVGGSGELFF.

V gene TRBV20-1 combines with J gene TRBJ2-3, with 9 nucleotides matching TRBD2. V lost 3 bases, J lost 4 bases, and 20 bases stayed unmatched. The CDR3 runs to 19 residues. The germline V gene encodes CDR1 DFQATT and CDR2 SNEGSKA (reference sequence). CDR3 protein: CSASYRDPAGGEDADTQYF. The CDR3 DNA sequence: TGCAGTGCTAGCTACAGGGACCCGGCGGGAGGGGAGGATGCAGATACGCAGTATTTT.

This chain connects TRBV4-1 to TRBJ1-6; the D is unclear. The CDR3 length is 18 residues. Deletions cut 1 base from V and 7 bases from J, with 20 bases between. Germline-derived CDR1 and CDR2 are MGHRA and YSYEKL. CDR3 region: CASSQVDLGFTPNSPLHF. The CDR3 DNA is TGCGCCAGCAGCCAAGTAGACCTCGGGTTTACCCCCAATTCACCCCTCCACTTT.

The chain uses TRBV15 and TRBJ2-3, with 8 positions matching TRBD2. This CDR3 comprises 15 residues. Losses at the gene ends were 4 bases for V and 1 base for J; bases not matched to a gene: 4. Germline CDR1 and CDR2: LNHNV and YYDKDF (reference sequence). CDR3: CATSTSTSGTDTQYF. The CDR3 DNA sequence: TGTGCCACCAGCACGTCGACTAGCGGCACAGATACGCAGTATTTT.

The V call is TRBV20-1, the J call TRBJ2-7, with D possibly matching TRBD1 (5 bases). The CDR3 runs 12 residues. Germline V lookup: CDR1 DFQATT, CDR2 SNEGSKA (reference sequence). Trimming pared 1 base from V and 9 bases from J, leaving 13 bases between. The CDR3 region has the DNA TGCAGTGCTAGAGTTACGACAGATACGCAGTACGTC. This gives the protein CSARVTTDTQYV.

This clonotype was detected ten times or more. The CDR3 protein is CASARDPQGGDSYEQYF. The CDR3 DNA reads as TGTGCCAGCGCAAGAGACCCACAGGGGGGGGATTCCTACGAGCAGTACTTC. The genes are TRBV6-1 and TRBJ2-7; perhaps TRBD1 as D (8 bases). This CDR3 spans 17 amino acids. V lost 8 bases to trimming and J lost 1 base, with 24 bases between them. The germline V gene encodes CDR1 MNHNS and CDR2 SASEGT.

In this sample, this clonotype turned up many times. The CDR3 protein is CASRQSGSTDTQYF. Written as DNA, the CDR3 is TGTGCCAGCAGACAGAGCGGGAGCACAGATACGCAGTATTTT. This rearrangement joins TRBV12-3 or TRBV12-4 to TRBJ2-3; TRBD2 is a possible D gene (6 bases). This CDR3 is 14 amino acids long. Trimming took off 6 bases at V and 0 bases at J, with 10 bases between the two ends.

This clonotype was detected only a few times. The chain has TRBV5-6 and TRBJ1-1; 8 nucleotides agree with TRBD1. The germline V gene has CDR1 SGHDT and CDR2 YYEEEE. CDR3 size: 14 residues. Trimming cost V 4 bases and J 0 bases; bases outside gene matches: 2. This chain's CDR3 is CASSETGVNTEAFF. DNA for the CDR3: TGTGCCAGCAGCGAGACAGGGGTGAACACTGAAGCTTTCTTT. Full variable domain (missing parts from reference TRBV5-6 and TRBJ1-1): DAGVTQSPTHLIKTRGQQVTLRCSPKSGHDTVSWYQQALGQGPQFIFQYYEEEERQRGNFPDRFSGHQFPNYSSELNVNALLLGDSALYLCASSETGVNTEAFFGQGTRLTVV.

V gene TRBV5-5 combines with J gene TRBJ1-2; TRBD1 is a possible D gene (5 bases). CDR3 length equals 13 residues. V was cut by 3 bases and J by 3 bases, with 9 bases left in between. Germline CDR1 and CDR2: SGHKS and YYEKEE (reference sequence). CDR3: CASSYTGYYGYTF. The DNA of the CDR3 is TGTGCCAGCAGCTATACAGGATACTATGGCTACACCTTC.

By share, this clonotype counts as medium-sized. The chain is built from TRBV29-1 and TRBJ1-4; the D is unclear. Germline CDR1 SQVTM, CDR2 ANQGSEA. Trimming stripped 0 bases from V and 8 bases from J, with 10 bases between. The CDR3 runs to 13 residues. CDR3 sequence reads: CSVEDELQEKLFF. CDR3 in DNA: TGCAGCGTTGAAGATGAGCTCCAGGAAAAACTGTTTTTT.